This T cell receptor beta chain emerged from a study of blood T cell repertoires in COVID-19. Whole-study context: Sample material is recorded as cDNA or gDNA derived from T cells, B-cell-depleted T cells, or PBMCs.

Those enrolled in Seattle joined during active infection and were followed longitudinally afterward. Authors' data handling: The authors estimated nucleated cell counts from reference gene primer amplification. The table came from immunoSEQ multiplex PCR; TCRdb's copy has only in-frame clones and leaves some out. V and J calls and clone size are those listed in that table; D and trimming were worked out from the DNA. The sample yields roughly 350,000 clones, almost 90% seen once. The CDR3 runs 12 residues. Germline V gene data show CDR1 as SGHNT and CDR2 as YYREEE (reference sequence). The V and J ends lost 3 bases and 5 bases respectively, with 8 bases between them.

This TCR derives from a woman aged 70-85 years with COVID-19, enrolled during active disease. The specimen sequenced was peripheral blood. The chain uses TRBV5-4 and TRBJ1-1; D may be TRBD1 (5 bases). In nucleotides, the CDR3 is TGTGCCAGCAGCTCCCAGGGAACTGAAGCTTTCTTT. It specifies CASSSQGTEAFF.